This TCR beta chain appears in the sequencing data of a study of human T cells and chemical hapten exposure. Overall study: Weekly administration of diphenylcyclopropenone to the scalp of patients continued throughout the roughly 22-week study.

The V end was cut by 3 bases, the J end by 4 bases, with 10 bases between. The CDR3 is 15 residues long. Germline V gene data show CDR1 as SGHTA and CDR2 as FQGNSA. The library labeled individual cDNA molecules by adding unique molecular identifiers to them. Original data processing: Per-sample TCR counts ranged from roughly 23,224 to 750,000, median about 100,000. One entry per CDR3 protein results from TCRdb running MiXCR on the RACE reads. TCRdb's processing, not the authors', yielded these V and J calls. This sample has 350,000 or so distinct CDR3 sequences; 5.5% to 8% occur once, and the top ten carry roughly 8%. Time point here: patch test 1, 2 weeks after DPC sensitization. This sample's treatment: therapeutic diphenylcyclopropenone sensitization with weekly scalp DPC. The study's findings and limits: Sensitizing to DPC left TCRs with a frequency above 1 in 1000 unaltered.

The sample holds a few counts of this clonotype. Its antigen is undetermined. The chain combines TRBV7-2 with TRBJ2-6; TRBD1 is a possible D gene (5 bases). The receptor comes from a woman under 30 with alopecia areata. Some clones in this sample may be carry-over from other donors' samples. The sequencing here drew on whole blood, taken in connection with sensitization to the hapten diphenylcyclopropenone (DPC). In nucleotides, the CDR3 is TGTGCCAGCAGCTTCTCAGGGATCGGGGCCAACGTCCTGACTTTC. Protein product: CASSFSGIGANVLTF.